A selection of T cell receptor beta chains follows, all from one sample in a study of vaccination effects on CD4 cells after COVID-19. Data came from immunoSEQ multiplex PCR; TCRdb stores just in-frame clones and leaves some out. Of under 35,000 clones listed, about 67% were seen once; the top ten hold approximately 10%. Their antigen targets remain unknown. This sample comprised CD4+ T cells from PBMCs cultured with HCoV-NL63 spike peptides, obtained after COVID-19 vaccination. These receptors were obtained from a human donor who received a COVID-19 vaccine. Each CDR3 is given without its conserved first and last residue. The order of the fields is V gene, CDR3 length, CDR3 protein.

v_gene: TRBV9
len: 17
CDR3aa: ASSVAPGGASGGYNEQF

v_gene: TRBV12-3/TRBV12-4
len: 11
CDR3aa: ASSLGQGLIYT

v_gene: TRBV7-2
len: 10
CDR3aa: ASSLVVLVQF

v_gene: TRBV29-1
len: 12
CDR3aa: SVAEEGKSREQY

v_gene: TRBV11-2
len: 15
CDR3aa: ASTPRGVGLGGNTIY

v_gene: TRBV7-8
len: 12
CDR3aa: ASSLGGFTYEQY

v_gene: TRBV11-2
len: 13
CDR3aa: ASSLGLQGPYEQY

v_gene: TRBV11-2
len: 14
CDR3aa: ASSLDAGSVNTEAF

v_gene: TRBV7-8
len: 11
CDR3aa: ASSSPPNYGYT

v_gene: TRBV10-1
len: 11
CDR3aa: ASSSDKNTEAF

v_gene: TRBV4-1
len: 15
CDR3aa: ASSLAAFRVKENIQY

v_gene: TRBV10-3
len: 10
CDR3aa: AISVGLPEAF

v_gene: TRBV5-1
len: 13
CDR3aa: ASSLGSQGPYEQY

v_gene: TRBV9
len: 10
CDR3aa: ASRGADYGYT

v_gene: TRBV3-1/TRBV3-2
len: 14
CDR3aa: ASSQAKYRDRETQY

v_gene: TRBV12-3/TRBV12-4
len: 11
CDR3aa: ASSPGRSYGYT

v_gene: TRBV6-5
len: 11
CDR3aa: ASGGGGHYGYT

v_gene: TRBV5-1
len: 13
CDR3aa: ASSLGAGSYNEQF

v_gene: TRBV6-5
len: 12
CDR3aa: ASRGQGSNQPQH

v_gene: TRBV12-3/TRBV12-4
len: 11
CDR3aa: ASKGARNQPQH

v_gene: TRBV27
len: 12
CDR3aa: ASSYAGLADEQF

v_gene: TRBV3-1/TRBV3-2
len: 14
CDR3aa: ASSQPGTRNPYEQY

v_gene: TRBV19
len: 11
CDR3aa: ASSRTGPQPQH

v_gene: TRBV2
len: 13
CDR3aa: ASSEVPPLNYGYT

v_gene: TRBV2
len: 13
CDR3aa: ASVLSRGSSTEAF

v_gene: TRBV4-2
len: 14
CDR3aa: ASSQAEAGVVYEQY

v_gene: TRBV5-4
len: 11
CDR3aa: ASSLDGGRGAF

v_gene: TRBV3-1/TRBV3-2
len: 14
CDR3aa: ASSQIAGGPVHEQY

v_gene: TRBV30
len: 12
CDR3aa: AWSVRGAPGELF

v_gene: TRBV7-6
len: 13
CDR3aa: ASSLEDRVSGELF

v_gene: TRBV2
len: 13
CDR3aa: ASSGLASNTDTQY

v_gene: TRBV3-1/TRBV3-2
len: 10
CDR3aa: ASSESGNEQY

v_gene: TRBV4-2
len: 13
CDR3aa: ASSLDRGSGNTIY

v_gene: TRBV5-1
len: 14
CDR3aa: ASSLAGTGDTDTQY

v_gene: TRBV3-1/TRBV3-2
len: 13
CDR3aa: ASSLTGTGLTEAF

v_gene: TRBV7-6
len: 13
CDR3aa: ASSRGLAENNEQF

v_gene: TRBV12-3/TRBV12-4
len: 11
CDR3aa: ASSLEAGGSLH

v_gene: TRBV6-5
len: 14
CDR3aa: ASSSGTGAFNSPLH

v_gene: TRBV5-1
len: 13
CDR3aa: ASSSGTGLTETQY

v_gene: TRBV10-2
len: 14
CDR3aa: ASSDQLRSSYNEQF

v_gene: TRBV7-2
len: 13
CDR3aa: ASSEWVASGNTIY

v_gene: TRBV7-8
len: 13
CDR3aa: ASSFMGDRGNTIY

v_gene: TRBV7-9
len: 12
CDR3aa: ASGGRGSTYEQY

v_gene: TRBV6-5
len: 14
CDR3aa: ASSSRTGGFNQPQH

v_gene: TRBV19
len: 12
CDR3aa: ASSTPNVGTEAF